What follows are 29 T cell receptor beta chains derived from one specimen sequenced in a study of blood T cell repertoires in COVID-19. Profiling relied on immunoSEQ multiplex PCR, and the TCRdb table lists in-frame clones only, not all of them. The sample holds 200,000 or so clones, roughly 90% seen once. Sequenced material: PBMCs or T cells enriched from blood (not recorded which). These receptor sequences come from a woman aged 40 to 50 with acute COVID-19.

In its sample, this clone was seen once. This sequence joins TRBV5-1 and TRBJ1-2, with 10 bases identical to TRBD1. CDR3 length: 13 amino acids. Germline values: CDR1 SGHRS, CDR2 YFSETQ. V lost 2 bases, J lost 10 bases, and 5 bases stayed unmatched. The CDR3 DNA follows: TGCGCCAGCAGCTTAGACGGACAGGGGGACTACACCTTC. Its translation is CASSLDGQGDYTF.

This clone has only a few counts. This chain joins TRBV7-2 and TRBJ1-2; D ambiguous. Germline CDR1 reads SGHTA; CDR2 reads FQGNSA. The CDR3 consists of 11 residues. Trimming took off 3 bases at V and 6 bases at J, with 5 bases between the two ends. The CDR3 coding sequence is TGTGCCAGCAGCTTTATTAATGGCTACACCTTC. The encoded protein is CASSFINGYTF.

A few counts support this clone. The rearrangement joins TRBV5-1 to TRBJ1-1; the match to TRBD1 covers 7 bases. Germline V CDR1 and CDR2: SGHRS, YFSETQ. This CDR3 contains 15 residues. Trimming removed 3 bases from V and 4 bases from J; junction bases left unmatched: 9. CDR3: CASSSGDRVGTEAFF. The CDR3 DNA reads TGCGCCAGCAGCTCGGGTGACAGGGTAGGCACTGAAGCTTTCTTT.

This chain links TRBV28 with TRBJ1-2, with TRBD1 as a possible D gene (6 bases). Deletions cut 2 bases from V and 3 bases from J, with 19 bases between. CDR1 is MDHEN and CDR2 is SYDVKM in the germline V gene. The CDR3 sequence is 17 residues long. The CDR3 protein is CASSLIFGGSVDYGYTF. The CDR3 nucleotides read TGTGCCAGCAGTTTAATATTTGGGGGCTCGGTGGACTATGGCTACACCTTC.

J is TRBJ2-1 and V is TRBV9; 7 bases align to TRBD2. V trimming: 2 bases; J trimming: 7 bases; junction bases outside the gene matches: 12. CDR1 and CDR2 (germline): SGDLS, YYNGEE. CDR3 length: 16 amino acids. The CDR3 region has the DNA TGTGCCAGCAGCGTGGCAATGGCGGGGGAGAGGAATGAGCAGTTCTTC. Its translation: CASSVAMAGERNEQFF.

This clone was picked up a small number of times. CDR3 protein: CASSSERTGVNEQFF. In DNA form, the CDR3 reads TGTGCCAGCAGCTCAGAAAGGACAGGGGTCAATGAGCAGTTCTTC. The chain employs TRBV11-2 and TRBJ2-1; 9 bases match TRBD1. The CDR3 loop spans 15 amino acids. Losses at the gene ends were 4 bases for V and 6 bases for J; bases not matched to a gene: 7. CDR1 is SGHAT and CDR2 is FQNNGV in the germline V gene.

The J gene is TRBJ2-3, the V gene TRBV11-2; 15 nucleotides agree with TRBD2. Trimming at V came to 4 bases and at J to 4 bases, leaving 6 bases not matched to a gene. The CDR3 totals 17 residues. CDR1 is SGHAT, CDR2 FQNNGV, per germline. CDR3 nucleotide sequence: TGTGCCAGCAGCTCCCGGACTAGCGGGGGGGCCGCAGATACGCAGTATTTT. Amino acids: CASSSRTSGGAADTQYF. Supplemented by reference TRBV11-2 and TRBJ2-3, the full variable domain reads EAGVAQSPRYKIIEKRQSVAFWCNPISGHATLYWYQQILGQGPKLLIQFQNNGVVDDSQLPKDRFSAERLKGVDSTLKIQPAKLEDSAVYLCASSSRTSGGAADTQYFGPGTRLTVL.

This sequence joins TRBV11-2 and TRBJ2-7, with 8 bases that match TRBD1. V gave up 5 bases and J gave up 5 bases; unmatched junction bases: 5. The CDR3 contains 13 residues. Germline V gene sequence: CDR1 SGHAT, CDR2 FQNNGV. The CDR3 coding sequence is TGTGCCAGCAGCCCCAGGGGGCTCGACGAGCAGTACTTC. As protein: CASSPRGLDEQYF. Combining the CDR3 with reference TRBV11-2 and TRBJ2-7 gives the whole variable domain EAGVAQSPRYKIIEKRQSVAFWCNPISGHATLYWYQQILGQGPKLLIQFQNNGVVDDSQLPKDRFSAERLKGVDSTLKIQPAKLEDSAVYLCASSPRGLDEQYFGPGTRLTVT.

V is TRBV19 and J is TRBJ1-2; no clear D. V was pared by 7 bases and J by 2 bases, with 11 bases between. The CDR3 extends over 13 amino acids. Germline assignment: CDR1 LNHDA and CDR2 SQIVND (reference sequence). The CDR3 DNA sequence: TGTGCCAGTACCTTGTGGGCGAACTATGGCTACACCTTC. The encoded protein is CASTLWANYGYTF. The whole variable domain, remainder taken from reference TRBV19 and TRBJ1-2, is DGGITQSPKYLFRKEGQNVTLSCEQNLNHDAMYWYRQDPGQGLRLIYYSQIVNDFQKGDIAEGYSVSREKKESFPLTVTSAQKNPTAFYLCASTLWANYGYTFGSGTRLTVV.

This chain joins TRBV6-4 and TRBJ1-2; 8 positions match TRBD1. The CDR3 length is 13 residues. V gave up 3 bases and J gave up 7 bases; unmatched junction bases: 4. Germline CDR1 is MRHNA and CDR2 is SNTAGT. DNA of the CDR3: TGTGCCAGCAGTGAGTCAGGGGGCGCTGGCTACACCTTC. This sequence encodes CASSESGGAGYTF.

This chain connects TRBV7-3 to TRBJ2-2, with a tentative D call TRBD2 (5 bases). CDR1 and CDR2 (germline): SGHTA, FQGTGA. This CDR3 is built from 13 residues. V was shortened by 5 bases and J by 5 bases, with 9 bases between the two germline ends. CDR3 bases: TGTGCCAGCAGCCGCCCGGGGACCGGGGAGCTGTTTTTT. Its translation: CASSRPGTGELFF. The full variable domain, with the rest looked up from reference TRBV7-3 and TRBJ2-2, is GAGVSQTPSNKVTEKGKYVELRCDPISGHTALYWYRQSLGQGPEFLIYFQGTGAADDSGLPNDRFFAVRPEGSVSTLKIQRTERGDSAVYLCASSRPGTGELFFGEGSRLTVL.

This clone was recorded a few times. The chain's CDR3 is CASSVGTGESYGYTF. The CDR3 DNA sequence: TGTGCCAGCAGCGTTGGGACAGGCGAATCCTATGGCTACACCTTC. The chain couples TRBV9 to TRBJ1-2; TRBD1 matches 8 bases. CDR1 and CDR2 from the germline V gene are SGDLS and YYNGEE. The CDR3 contains 15 residues. The ends lost 2 bases at V and 4 bases at J; junction bases unmatched: 7.

This chain uses TRBV15 with TRBJ2-3; 9 bases agree with TRBD1. The CDR3 is made up of 14 amino acids. The trim removed 8 bases at V and 3 bases at J, leaving 6 bases unmatched. CDR1 LNHNV and CDR2 YYDKDF come from the germline V gene (reference sequence). DNA of the CDR3: TGTGCCACCCGGGACAGGGAGAGAACAGATACGCAGTATTTT. Translation: CATRDRERTDTQYF. The entire variable domain, with the rest obtained from reference TRBV15 and TRBJ2-3, is as follows: DAMVIQNPRYQVTQFGKPVTLSCSQTLNHNVMYWYQQKSSQAPKLLFHYYDKDFNNEADTPDNFQSRRPNTSFCFLDIRSPGLGDTAMYLCATRDRERTDTQYFGPGTRLTVL.

V is TRBV30 and J is TRBJ2-5; TRBD2 matches 14 bases. CDR1 and CDR2 (germline): GTSNPN, SVGIG (reference sequence). V was pared by 2 bases and J by 1 base, with 9 bases of the junction left unmatched. The CDR3 covers 18 residues. The CDR3 loop reads CAWSRSRTSGGIQETQYF. The DNA of the CDR3 is TGTGCCTGGAGTCGCTCCAGGACTAGCGGGGGGATCCAAGAGACCCAGTACTTC.

The chain employs TRBV6-5 and TRBJ2-7; a weak D match, TRBD1 (6 bases). The CDR3 loop spans 14 amino acids. Germline assignment: CDR1 MNHEY and CDR2 SVGAGI. With 4 bases removed from V and 0 bases from J, the gap between germline ends came to 10 bases. CDR3 in amino acids: CASSFTGFSYEQYF. Written as DNA, the CDR3 is TGTGCCAGCAGTTTCACAGGGTTCTCCTACGAGCAGTACTTC.

The chain couples TRBV24-1 to TRBJ1-1; weak D call: TRBD1 (5 bases). V was trimmed by 9 bases and J by 6 bases, leaving 10 bases between them. The CDR3 extends over 11 amino acids. CDR1 and CDR2 from the germline V gene are KGHDR and SFDVKD. CDR3 region: CATGQGAEAFF. The CDR3 bases are TGTGCCACCGGCCAAGGGGCTGAAGCTTTCTTT.

V usage is TRBV5-1 and J usage is TRBJ1-3, with D unclear. V lost 4 bases and J 0 bases, leaving 14 bases between the germline ends. The length of the CDR3 is 16 residues. CDR1 and CDR2 (germline): SGHRS, YFSETQ. The chain's CDR3 is CASSLDGAISGNTIYF. The DNA of the CDR3 is TGCGCCAGCAGCCTGGATGGAGCCATCTCTGGAAACACCATATATTTT.

This rearrangement joins TRBV23-1 to TRBJ1-4; the D is unclear. TRBV23-1 is placed among ORFs of uncertain function. The CDR3 has 15 residues. Deletions cut 7 bases from V and 0 bases from J, with 12 bases between. The CDR3 here is CASNTLLATNEKLFF. CDR3 sequence (DNA): TGCGCCAGCAATACTTTGTTAGCAACTAATGAAAAACTGTTTTTT.

The chain joins TRBV11-2 to TRBJ2-3; 9 positions agree with TRBD2. Germline V CDR1 and CDR2: SGHAT, FQNNGV. The CDR3 sequence is 17 residues long. The J segment lost 2 bases and the V segment lost 0 bases, leaving 6 bases of the junction unmatched. Here the CDR3 DNA reads TGTGCCAGCAGCTTAGACGGGCGGGGGGGCGTCACAGATACGCAGTATTTT. It codes for CASSLDGRGGVTDTQYF.

The chain couples TRBV7-9 to TRBJ1-1, with D possibly being TRBD1 (6 bases). The CDR3 length is 15 residues. V shed 1 base and J shed 4 bases, with 13 bases lying between them. From germline, CDR1 is SEHNR and CDR2 FQNEAQ (reference sequence). The CDR3 coding sequence is TGTGCCAGCAGCTTAGGGCCGGGGGGCGTCACTGAAGCTTTCTTT. Residues: CASSLGPGGVTEAFF. Complete variable domain (other parts from reference TRBV7-9 and TRBJ1-1): DTGVSQNPRHKITKRGQNVTFRCDPISEHNRLYWYRQTLGQGPEFLTYFQNEAQLEKSRLLSDRFSAERPKGSFSTLEIQRTEQGDSAMYLCASSLGPGGVTEAFFGQGTRLTVV.

The chain carries TRBV3-1 (or the pseudogene TRBV3-2) and TRBJ1-4, with TRBD1 identical over 7 bases. The CDR3 sequence is 17 residues long. Germline CDR1 reads LGHDT; CDR2 reads YNNKEL (reference sequence). V shed 3 bases, J shed 8 bases, and the junction held 15 bases outside the gene matches. CDR3 nucleotide sequence: TGTGCCAGCAGCCAGATTCTTCCAGGGGGTTTTTGGGAAAAACTGTTTTTT. This translates into CASSQILPGGFWEKLFF.

The chain carries TRBV2 and TRBJ1-6; no firm D call. The germline V gene has CDR1 SNHLY and CDR2 FYNNEI. The CDR3 runs 14 residues. V shed 6 bases and J shed 0 bases, with 6 bases lying between them. CDR3 protein: CASRPGSYNSPLHF. The CDR3 nucleotides read TGTGCCAGCAGACCGGGCTCCTATAATTCACCCCTCCACTTT.

V and J are TRBV5-1 and TRBJ1-6; no firm D call. The CDR3 loop spans 14 amino acids. Per the germline V gene, CDR1 is SGHRS and CDR2 is YFSETQ. Trimming left V 4 bases short and J 9 bases short, with 14 bases between. The CDR3 sequence is CASSERPTGSPLHF. The CDR3 DNA sequence: TGCGCCAGCAGCGAGAGACCGACGGGTTCACCCCTCCACTTT.

This clone has just one count. The chain joins TRBV7-9 to TRBJ2-2; 7 nucleotides match TRBD1. V shed 1 base, J shed 6 bases, and the junction held 11 bases outside the gene matches. The CDR3 contains 17 residues. Germline values: CDR1 SEHNR, CDR2 FQNEAQ (reference sequence). CDR3 DNA sequence: TGTGCCAGCAGCTTAGATTCCGGGACAGTATATCCCGGGGAGCTGTTTTTT. Translating gives CASSLDSGTVYPGELFF.

The V call is TRBV19, the J call TRBJ2-2, with 7 bases fitting TRBD1. V shed 5 bases and J 7 bases; nucleotides not matched to a gene: 16. This CDR3 has 17 amino acids. Per the germline V gene, CDR1 is LNHDA and CDR2 is SQIVND (reference sequence). CDR3: CASSGRRQGVNGGELFF. The CDR3 DNA reads as TGTGCCAGTAGTGGACGGCGACAGGGTGTAAATGGCGGGGAGCTGTTTTTT. Full variable domain (missing parts from reference TRBV19 and TRBJ2-2): DGGITQSPKYLFRKEGQNVTLSCEQNLNHDAMYWYRQDPGQGLRLIYYSQIVNDFQKGDIAEGYSVSREKKESFPLTVTSAQKNPTAFYLCASSGRRQGVNGGELFFGEGSRLTVL.

With regard to this clone: One end of the junction varies from germline; a read error may be responsible. V usage is TRBV5-1 and J usage is TRBJ2-5, with 8 bases that match TRBD2. Germline lookup yields CDR1 SGHRS and CDR2 YFSETQ. CDR3 size: 15 residues. This chain's CDR3 is CASSLRSGRGADLDF. The CDR3 DNA reads TGCGCCAGCAGCTTGCGCAGTGGGCGGGGGGCCGACTTGGACTTC. Using reference TRBV5-1 and TRBJ2-5 for the parts outside the CDR3, the full variable domain is KAGVTQTPRYLIKTRGQQVTLSCSPISGHRSVSWYQQTPGQGLQFLFEYFSETQRNKGNFPGRFSGRQFSNSRSEMNVSTLELGDSALYLCASSLRSGRGADLDFGPGTRLLVL.

This chain links TRBV5-8 with TRBJ1-1; 7 positions agree with TRBD1. CDR3 length: 13 amino acids. The V gene end was trimmed by 2 bases and the J gene end by 5 bases; junction bases not matched to a gene: 3. From germline, CDR1 is SGHTS and CDR2 YDEGEE. CDR3 bases: TGTGCCAGCAGCTTACAGGGGTTGACTGAAGCTTTCTTT. This codes for CASSLQGLTEAFF.

CDR3 loop: CASSPLGGSGETQYF. The CDR3 DNA is TGTGCCAGTAGTCCCCTAGGGGGTAGCGGGGAGACCCAGTACTTC. The rearrangement uses TRBV19 and TRBJ2-5, with TRBD2 as a possible D gene (7 bases). Trimming cost V 5 bases and J 5 bases, with 18 bases left between them. Per germline, CDR1 LNHDA and CDR2 SQIVND (reference sequence). CDR3 length: 15 residues.

The chain carries TRBV28 and TRBJ1-3; 10 bases align to TRBD1. The CDR3 is made up of 15 amino acids. V dropped 7 bases and J dropped 3; count of bases not matched to a gene: 6. CDR1 and CDR2 from the germline V gene are MDHEN and SYDVKM. CDR3 sequence reads: CASTETGGFGNTIYF. The DNA of the CDR3 is TGTGCCAGCACCGAGACAGGGGGCTTTGGAAACACCATATATTTT.